This T cell receptor beta chain is from a study of PD-1 blockade in classical Hodgkin lymphoma. Study findings and constraints: Why repertoires differed is undefined; disease activity or prior therapy possibly contributed. Reported baseline diversity: healthy donors highest, relapsed/refractory patients lowest.

This clone came up once. Its specificity is not known. V shed 0 bases and J 2 bases; nucleotides not matched to a gene: 5. CDR3 length: 16 amino acids. CDR1 and CDR2 (germline): SGDLS, YYNGEE. Patients all relapsed after autologous stem cell transplantation, and there was variation in brentuximab vedotin exposure. Sequencing used immunoSEQ multiplex PCR; TCRdb keeps in-frame clones, though not all of them. The table includes about 75,000 clones, 85% to 95% detected once. V gene TRBV9 combines with J gene TRBJ1-3, with 7 bases matching TRBD1. The receptor comes from a human donor with classical Hodgkin lymphoma. The sequences come from peripheral blood mononuclear cells (PBMCs), collected at baseline. CDR3 region: CASSVVDRVAGNTIYF. In DNA form, the CDR3 reads TGTGCCAGCAGCGTAGTAGACAGGGTTGCTGGAAACACCATATATTTT.